A single sample gave rise to the 13 T cell receptor beta chains below, sequenced in a study of post-analysis software for immune sequencing data. cDNA libraries of TCR beta carried unique molecular identifiers. TCRdb re-analysed the PCR reads in MiXCR, keeping a single row per CDR3 protein. The profile shows a few hundred thousand distinct CDR3 sequences, 40% to 55% of them singletons. General study results and limits: In patients, TRBV5-6, TRBV5-1 and TRBV20-1 belonged to five TRBV segments found more frequently than in controls.

Their recognized antigens are unknown. Material for sequencing was blood. These receptors all stem from a girl aged 10 to 17 with multiple sclerosis.

The chain links TRBV19 to TRBJ2-1; 9 bases line up with TRBD1. This CDR3 contains 13 residues. The V gene end was trimmed by 7 bases and the J gene end by 6 bases; junction bases not matched to a gene: 4. CDR1 LNHDA and CDR2 SQIVND come from the germline V gene (reference sequence). The CDR3 region has the DNA TGTGCCAGTAACTCACAGGGGGCCAATGAGCAGTTCTTC. Amino acid sequence: CASNSQGANEQFF.

There are a few counts of this clonotype. The J gene is TRBJ1-2, the V gene TRBV6-5; D is unresolved. V lost 1 base and J 4 bases, leaving 16 bases between the germline ends. The germline CDR1 and CDR2 sequences are MNHEY and SVGAGI. This CDR3 region has 16 residues. The CDR3 sequence: CASSYYGPPEVYGYTF. The CDR3 DNA reads as TGTGCCAGCAGTTACTACGGCCCCCCGGAGGTCTATGGCTACACCTTC.

V is TRBV21-1 and J is TRBJ1-1; the D segment call TRBD1 is taken from the table without a DNA check. TRBV21-1 is an annotated pseudogene. The CDR3 consists of 15 residues. CDR3 nucleotides: TGTGCCAGCAGCAAAGATACAGGGGAGTACGCTGAAGCTTTCTTT. It is translated as CASSKDTGEYAEAFF.

This clonotype was detected only a few times. This chain joins TRBV7-2 and TRBJ2-1, with 9 bases fitting TRBD2. CDR1 is SGHTA and CDR2 is FQGNSA in the germline V gene. The length of the CDR3 is 18 residues. Trimming removed 1 base from V and 7 bases from J; junction bases left unmatched: 14. The DNA of the CDR3 is TGTGCCAGCAGCTTAGACAGTCACGGCGGGAGGGCCGGGAATGAGCAGTTCTTC. Translation: CASSLDSHGGRAGNEQFF.

This clonotype was observed a handful of times. J is TRBJ2-3 and V is TRBV4-1; 14 positions match TRBD2. The CDR3 has 18 residues. V was pared by 6 bases and J by 6 bases, with 14 bases of the junction left unmatched. From germline, CDR1 is MGHRA and CDR2 YSYEKL. The CDR3 nucleotides are TGCGCCAGCAGACCAAGGGGGGGACTAGCGGGAGTAGGGGATACGCAGTATTTT. Amino acids: CASRPRGGLAGVGDTQYF.

The chain is built from TRBV20-1 and TRBJ2-7, with 7 bases lining up with TRBD1. Trimming took 0 bases from V and 6 from J; bases not matched to a gene: 11. The CDR3 has 15 residues. Germline loops: CDR1 DFQATT, CDR2 SNEGSKA (reference sequence). The CDR3 here is CSARDGTVLTLEQYF. As DNA, the CDR3 is TGCAGTGCTAGAGATGGGACAGTCTTGACACTCGAGCAGTACTTC.

The chain uses TRBV7-2 and TRBJ2-3; possible D gene TRBD1, 5 bases. The CDR3 spans 15 residues. Germline assignment: CDR1 SGHTA and CDR2 FQGNSA. Trimming left V 2 bases short and J 2 bases short, with 11 bases between. As DNA, the CDR3 is TGTGCCAGCAGCTTACAAGGGGCCCTCACAGATACGCAGTATTTT. Translation gives CASSLQGALTDTQYF.

This rearrangement joins TRBV9 to TRBJ2-1; D remains unclear. The V end was cut by 0 bases, the J end by 0 bases, with 10 bases between. The CDR3 covers 16 residues. CDR1 and CDR2 from the germline V gene are SGDLS and YYNGEE. The CDR3: CASSVEPGDSYNEQFF. For the CDR3, the DNA is TGTGCCAGCAGCGTAGAGCCTGGGGACTCCTACAATGAGCAGTTCTTC. The full variable domain, its missing parts supplied by reference TRBV9 and TRBJ2-1, is DSGVTQTPKHLITATGQRVTLRCSPRSGDLSVYWYQQSLDQGLQFLIQYYNGEERAKGNILERFSAQQFPDLHSELNLSSLELGDSALYFCASSVEPGDSYNEQFFGPGTRLTVL.

This sequence joins TRBV20-1 and TRBJ2-4; maybe TRBD1 (5 bases). The J call may be in error: the DNA end matches TRBJ2-7 better. This CDR3 is built from 13 residues. Germline assignment: CDR1 DFQATT and CDR2 SNEGSKA (reference sequence). CDR3 nucleotide sequence: TGCAGTGCTAATCGCCGCAGGGACTACGAGCAGTACTTC. It specifies CSANRRRDYEQYF.

V usage is TRBV7-2 and J usage is TRBJ2-7; no firm D call. The closer fit of TRBJ2-5 to the DNA end suggests the J call may be wrong. The germline gives CDR1 SGHTA, CDR2 FQGNSA. This CDR3 is built from 13 residues. CDR3 in DNA: TGTGCCAGCAGCTTAGAGCAGAGGGAGACCCAGTACTTC. Its translation: CASSLEQRETQYF.

V gene TRBV4-1 combines with J gene TRBJ2-1; possibly TRBD2 for D (6 bases). V was cut by 2 bases and J by 5 bases, with 19 bases left in between. CDR3 length: 17 amino acids. Germline CDR1 is MGHRA and CDR2 is YSYEKL. The chain's CDR3 is CASSQPTAAERDNEQFF. In nucleotides, the CDR3 is TGCGCCAGCAGCCAACCTACCGCGGCTGAGCGGGACAATGAGCAGTTCTTC.

This clonotype was found once. This chain connects TRBV4-2 to TRBJ2-5; 7 bases fit TRBD2. The J call may be mistaken, given a closer DNA end match to TRBJ2-7. The CDR3 is 15 amino acids. Per the germline V gene, CDR1 is LGHNA and CDR2 is YNFKEQ. CDR3 amino acids: CASSGRETASYEQYF. The CDR3 DNA sequence: TGTGCCAGCAGCGGGCGGGAGACAGCTTCCTACGAGCAGTACTTC.

This clonotype was seen a handful of times. This chain joins TRBV4-2 and TRBJ2-5; 11 bases align to TRBD2. Germline V gene sequence: CDR1 LGHNA, CDR2 YNFKEQ. V was pared by 0 bases and J by 2 bases, with 5 bases of the junction left unmatched. CDR3 length: 17 residues. Here the CDR3 reads CASSQDGVAGGQETQYF. As DNA, the CDR3 is TGTGCCAGCAGCCAAGACGGGGTAGCGGGAGGGCAAGAGACCCAGTACTTC.